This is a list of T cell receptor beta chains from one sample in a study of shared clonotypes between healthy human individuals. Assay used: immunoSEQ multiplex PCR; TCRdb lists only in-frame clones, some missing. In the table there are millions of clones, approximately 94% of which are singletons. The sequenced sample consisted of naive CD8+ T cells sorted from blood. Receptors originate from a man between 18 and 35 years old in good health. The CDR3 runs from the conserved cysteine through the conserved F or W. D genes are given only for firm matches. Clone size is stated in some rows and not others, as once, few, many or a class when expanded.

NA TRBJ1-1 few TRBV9 CASSVRGDTEAFF TGTGCCAGCAGCGTGCGCGGGGACACTGAAGCTTTCTTT
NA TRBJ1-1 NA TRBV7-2 CASSQRMNTEAFF TGTGCCAGCAGTCAACGCATGAACACTGAAGCTTTCTTT
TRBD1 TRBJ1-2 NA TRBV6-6 CASSLLSTGANYGYTF TGTGCCAGCAGTCTACTCTCGACAGGGGCCAACTATGGCTACACCTTC
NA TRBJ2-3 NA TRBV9 CASSPRNSRSTDTQYF TGTGCCAGCAGCCCCCGTAATTCCCGAAGCACAGATACGCAGTATTTT
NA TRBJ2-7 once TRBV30 CAWSLDSQLEQYF TGTGCCTGGAGTTTAGACTCCCAACTGGAGCAGTACTTC
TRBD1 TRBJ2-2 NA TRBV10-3 CAISVAGTGGENTGELFF TGTGCCATCAGTGTGGCCGGGACAGGGGGCGAAAACACCGGGGAGCTGTTTTTT
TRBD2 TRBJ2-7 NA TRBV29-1 CSVEEGSGGDRYEQYF TGCAGCGTTGAAGAGGGTTCGGGGGGAGACCGCTACGAGCAGTACTTC
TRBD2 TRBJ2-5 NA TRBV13 CASSSGLAEETQYF TGTGCCAGCAGCTCGGGACTAGCGGAAGAGACCCAGTACTTC
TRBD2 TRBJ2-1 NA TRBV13 CASSFPGGPGEQFF TGTGCCAGCAGCTTCCCGGGAGGGCCCGGTGAGCAGTTCTTC
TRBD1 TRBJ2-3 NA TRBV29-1 CSVGGTGRGDTQYF TGCAGCGTTGGAGGGACAGGGAGAGGAGATACGCAGTATTTT
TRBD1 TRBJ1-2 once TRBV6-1 CASSGTGGHGYTF TGTGCCAGCAGTGGGACAGGGGGCCATGGCTACACCTTC
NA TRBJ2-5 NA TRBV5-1 CASSLWINQETQYF TGCGCCAGCAGCTTGTGGATTAACCAAGAGACCCAGTACTTC
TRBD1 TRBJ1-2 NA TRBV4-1 CASSQSGQSNYGYTF TGCGCCAGCAGCCAATCGGGACAGTCTAACTATGGCTACACCTTC
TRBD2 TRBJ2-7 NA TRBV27 CASTASGRALYEQYF TGTGCCAGCACCGCAAGCGGGAGGGCACTCTACGAGCAGTACTTC
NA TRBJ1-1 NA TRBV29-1 CSVEDRGGWTEAFF TGCAGCGTTGAAGATCGGGGGGGCTGGACTGAAGCTTTCTTT
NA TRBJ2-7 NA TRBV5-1 CASSTDGPYYEQYF TGCGCCAGCAGCACGGATGGTCCCTACTACGAGCAGTACTTC
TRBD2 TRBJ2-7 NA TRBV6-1 CASSDPSGSPRHEQYF TGTGCCAGCAGTGATCCTAGCGGGAGCCCTCGACACGAGCAGTACTTC
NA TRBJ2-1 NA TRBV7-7 CASSRYRGPNEQFF TGTGCTAGCAGCCGTTACCGGGGGCCCAATGAGCAGTTCTTC
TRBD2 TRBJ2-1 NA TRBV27 CASSYSQRGNEQFF TGTGCCAGCAGTTATTCTCAGCGGGGGAATGAGCAGTTCTTC
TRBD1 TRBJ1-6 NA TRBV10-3 CAILPEDRGNNSPLHF TGTGCCATCCTGCCTGAGGACAGGGGGAACAATTCACCCCTCCACTTT
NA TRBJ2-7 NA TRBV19 CASSPRVRYYEQYF TGTGCCAGTAGTCCCCGGGTAAGGTACTACGAGCAGTACTTC
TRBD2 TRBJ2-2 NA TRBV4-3 CASSQGSGSVTGELFF TGCGCCAGCAGCCAGGGTAGCGGGAGTGTCACCGGGGAGCTGTTTTTT
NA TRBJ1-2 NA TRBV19 CASSRAGTIYGYTF TGTGCCAGTAGTCGGGCAGGGACCATCTATGGCTACACCTTC
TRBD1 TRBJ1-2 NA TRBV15 CATSRGDRDPFYYGYTF TGTGCCACCAGCAGAGGGGACAGGGATCCCTTTTATTATGGCTACACCTTC
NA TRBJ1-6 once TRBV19 CASNLASEGYSPLHF TGTGCCAGTAATCTGGCATCGGAGGGGTATTCACCCCTCCACTTT
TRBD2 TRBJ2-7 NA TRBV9 CASSPYSGFTYEQYF TGTGCCAGCAGTCCTTATAGCGGGTTCACCTACGAGCAGTACTTC
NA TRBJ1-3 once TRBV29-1 CSVNLGTGNTIYF TGCAGCGTTAACCTTGGGACTGGAAACACCATATATTTT
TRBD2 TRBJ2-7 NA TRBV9 CASSVGGTSSNEQYF TGTGCCAGCAGCGTAGGAGGGACTAGCTCCAACGAGCAGTACTTC
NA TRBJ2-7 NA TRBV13 CASSPTSTGSSYEQYF TGTGCCAGCAGCCCAACGTCAACAGGGAGCTCCTACGAGCAGTACTTC
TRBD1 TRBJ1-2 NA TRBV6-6 CASTQGAKGYTF TGTGCCAGCACCCAGGGGGCGAAAGGCTACACCTTC
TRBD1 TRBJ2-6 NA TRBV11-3 CASSRVIATGKNSGANVLTF TGTGCCAGCAGCCGAGTAATAGCGACAGGGAAAAATTCTGGGGCCAACGTCCTGACTTTC
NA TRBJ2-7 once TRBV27 CASSLFVDSYEQYF TGTGCCAGCAGTTTATTCGTAGACTCCTACGAGCAGTACTTC
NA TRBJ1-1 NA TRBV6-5 CASSPPEGSTEAFF TGTGCCAGCAGCCCCCCCGAGGGATCCACTGAAGCTTTCTTT
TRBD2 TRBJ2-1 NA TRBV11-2 CASSLDHPSGIYNEQFF TGTGCCAGCAGCTTAGATCACCCTAGCGGGATTTACAATGAGCAGTTCTTC
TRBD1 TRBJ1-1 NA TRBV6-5 CASSYEGAGYTEAFF TGTGCCAGCAGTTACGAGGGGGCCGGGTACACTGAAGCTTTCTTT
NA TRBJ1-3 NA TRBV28 CASSPLTEVNTIYF TGTGCCAGCAGTCCCCTGACCGAGGTCAACACCATATATTTT
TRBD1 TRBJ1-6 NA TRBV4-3 CASSQAWSGGNSPLHF TGCGCCAGCAGCCAAGCTTGGTCAGGGGGAAATTCACCCCTCCACTTT
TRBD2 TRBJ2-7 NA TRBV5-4 CASSSSGRPYEQYF TGTGCCAGCAGCTCTAGCGGAAGGCCCTACGAGCAGTACTTC
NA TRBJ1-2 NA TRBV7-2 CASTGQVGGYTF TGTGCCAGTACAGGGCAGGTCGGGGGCTACACCTTC
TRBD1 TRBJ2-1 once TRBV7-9 CASSYGQGAMDEQFF TGTGCCAGCAGCTACGGACAGGGGGCCATGGATGAGCAGTTCTTC
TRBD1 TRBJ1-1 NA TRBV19 CASSLWTGKTEAFF TGTGCCAGTAGCTTATGGACAGGGAAAACTGAAGCTTTCTTT
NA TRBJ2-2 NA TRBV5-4 CASSLEAMNTGELFF TGTGCCAGCAGCTTGGAGGCCATGAACACCGGGGAGCTGTTTTTT
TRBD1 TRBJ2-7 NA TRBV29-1 CSVGDNRGVGF TGCAGCGTTGGGGACAACAGGGGAGTGGGCTTC
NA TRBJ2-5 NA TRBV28 CASSLLGDDQETQYF TGTGCCAGCAGTTTATTAGGGGACGACCAAGAGACCCAGTACTTC
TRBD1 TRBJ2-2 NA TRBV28 CARRQGTGELFF TGTGCCAGGAGACAGGGCACCGGGGAGCTGTTTTTT
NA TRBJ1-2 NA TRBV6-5 CASMSENFQLGGYTF TGTGCCAGCATGTCGGAGAACTTTCAACTTGGCGGCTACACCTTC
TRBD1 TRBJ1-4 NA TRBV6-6 CASTGQGTNEKLFF TGTGCCAGCACCGGACAGGGGACTAATGAAAAACTGTTTTTT